What follows is one T cell receptor beta chain and its context. The table lists this clone with a count of one. The specificity of this receptor is unknown. Qualities for individual bases were not recorded, and no much larger clone is one base off. This entry comes from a study of control samples from healthy donors and cancer patients (dated by TCRdb to 2018 to 2021). The library was prepared using the immunoSEQ multiplex PCR assay. TCRdb's version of the immuneACCESS table is confined to in-frame rearrangements and falls short of the full clone set. An unresolved V gene accounts for under half of the shortfall where checked; the remainder is of unknown origin. Counted in this sample were about 92,000 clones; more than 75% of them appeared once. About 9.2% of the sample lies in the top ten. Sample: blood. The clonotype comes from a woman aged 60 to 75 in good health.

The nucleotide sequence is TGTGCCAGCGGAGGGGACAACAACTATGGCTACACCTTC. Translated, it reads CASGGDNNYGYTF. The V gene is TRBV7-9 and the J gene is TRBJ1-2, and the D gene may be TRBD1, 6 bases matching. Trimming removed 8 bases from V and 2 bases from J, leaving 12 bases between the germline ends. The CDR3 goes from the cysteine to the phenylalanine over 13 residues. Only the CDR3 DNA stays, 39 bases, in frame from base 1. The CDR1 and CDR2 encoded by the germline V gene (reference sequence) are SEHNR and FQNEAQ.